This T cell receptor beta chain was identified during a study of response to subunit inactivated influenza vaccine. A single record per CDR3 protein comes from TCRdb applying MiXCR to the RT-PCR reads. The sample carries approximately 520,000 distinct CDR3 sequences, 25% recorded once. Findings of the study overall: The authors proposed limited new T cell recruitment per seasonal influenza vaccination.

This clonotype was counted between two and nine times. Its antigen is unidentified. V was clipped by 1 base and J by 10 bases, with 14 bases between them. There are 15 residues in the CDR3. Germline-derived CDR1 and CDR2 are SGHDN and FVKESK. The receptor comes from a man between 45 and 60 years old who received an inactivated influenza vaccine. This sequence joins TRBV14 and TRBJ1-6; D possibly corresponds to TRBD1 (6 bases). The sequences come from CD4+ T cells sorted from PBMCs, collected more than 4 days after vaccination. The CDR3 bases are TGTGCCAGCAGCCAAGGAGCAGGGGTCAGCTCACCCCTCCACTTT. Amino acid sequence: CASSQGAGVSSPLHF.